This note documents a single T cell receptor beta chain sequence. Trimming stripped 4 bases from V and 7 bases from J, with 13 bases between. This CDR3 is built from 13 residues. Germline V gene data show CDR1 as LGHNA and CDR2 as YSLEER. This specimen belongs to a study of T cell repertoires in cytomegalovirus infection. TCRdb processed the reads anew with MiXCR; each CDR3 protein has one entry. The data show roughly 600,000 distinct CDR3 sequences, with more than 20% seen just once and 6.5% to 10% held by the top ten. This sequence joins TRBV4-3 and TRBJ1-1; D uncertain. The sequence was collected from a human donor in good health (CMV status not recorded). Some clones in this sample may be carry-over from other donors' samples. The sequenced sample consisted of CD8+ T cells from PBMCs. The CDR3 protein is CASSRGGWDEAFF. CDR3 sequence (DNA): TGCGCCAGCAGCCGCGGCGGCTGGGATGAAGCTTTCTTT.